The next 25 T cell receptor beta chains were all read from a single sample in a study of T cell repertoires in cytomegalovirus infection. No cognate antigen is known for these TCRs. TCRdb used MiXCR to reprocess the reads, holding one entry per CDR3 protein. In the table there are about 920,000 distinct CDR3 sequences, roughly 30% of which are singletons. The sample in question was cultured CD8+ T cells from PBMCs, obtained from culture after CMV antigen stimulation. Receptors originate from a human donor in good health (CMV status not recorded). Some clones in this sample may be carry-over from other donors' samples.

This clonotype came up many times. CDR3 DNA: TGTGCCAGTAGCTTCTCGCGCGGGGAGCTGTTTTTT. Translated: CASSFSRGELFF. The chain carries TRBV19 and TRBJ2-2; no clear D. The CDR3 sequence is 12 residues long. V lost 6 bases to trimming and J lost 7 bases, with 9 bases between them. Per germline, CDR1 LNHDA and CDR2 SQIVND (reference sequence).

This clonotype was counted ten times or more. This chain joins TRBV10-3 and TRBJ2-5; D is unclear. Germline V gives CDR1 ENHRY, CDR2 SYGVKD. With 4 bases removed from V and 14 bases from J, the gap between germline ends came to 26 bases. The CDR3 spans 15 residues. The chain's CDR3 is CAISVWPFVPLRHYF. The CDR3 DNA reads TGTGCCATCAGTGTTTGGCCCTTCGTACCCCTGAGGCACTACTTC.

The chain has TRBV15 and TRBJ2-1; 11 nucleotides line up with TRBD2. This CDR3 is built from 15 residues. J was trimmed by 8 bases and V by 4 bases; bases with no gene match: 7. Germline assignment: CDR1 LNHNV and CDR2 YYDKDF (reference sequence). The CDR3 loop is CATSNPGLAVDEQFF. CDR3 bases: TGTGCCACCAGCAACCCGGGACTAGCGGTCGATGAGCAGTTCTTC.

The J gene is TRBJ2-7, the V gene TRBV3-1, with a weak D call TRBD1 (6 bases). Germline V gene sequence: CDR1 LGHDT, CDR2 YNNKEL (reference sequence). V was trimmed by 4 bases and J by 2 bases, leaving 12 bases between them. CDR3 size: 14 residues. The CDR3 sequence: CASSLDRTTYEQYF. CDR3 sequence (DNA): TGTGCCAGCAGCCTCGACAGGACGACCTACGAGCAGTACTTC.

This clonotype was seen many times. The chain links TRBV7-2 to TRBJ2-3, with D uncertain. V lost 2 bases and J 2 bases, leaving 17 bases between the germline ends. CDR1 and CDR2 from the germline V gene are SGHTA and FQGNSA. CDR3 length: 17 amino acids. The CDR3 nucleotides read TGTGCCAGCAGCTTAATCCTAGGCGCGGCAGTCACAGATACGCAGTATTTT. Translated: CASSLILGAAVTDTQYF.

This clonotype has just a few counts. The chain has TRBV6-1 and TRBJ2-7, with D unresolved. The V end lost 11 bases, the J end lost 1 base, and 9 bases lay between the germline ends. The CDR3 covers 11 residues. Germline-derived CDR1 and CDR2 are MNHNS and SASEGT. The CDR3, as DNA: TGTGCCGAAGGGCCATCCTACGAGCAGTACTTC. Protein: CAEGPSYEQYF.

In its sample, this clonotype was seen a few times. V usage is TRBV27 and J usage is TRBJ1-6, with D perhaps matching TRBD1 (6 bases). This CDR3 is built from 11 residues. In germline, CDR1 is MNHEY, CDR2 SMNVEV (reference sequence). V was pared by 3 bases and J by 13 bases, with 7 bases between. CDR3 region: CASSLQGPLHF. Written as DNA, the CDR3 is TGTGCCAGCAGTTTGCAGGGGCCCCTCCACTTT.

The J gene is TRBJ1-4, the V gene TRBV6-6, with D hard to call. From germline, CDR1 is MNHNY and CDR2 SVGAGI (reference sequence). The CDR3 is made up of 15 amino acids. V gave up 7 bases and J gave up 5 bases, with 17 bases separating them. The chain's CDR3 is CASILDPFRNEKLFF. Here the CDR3 DNA reads TGTGCCAGCATCCTGGATCCGTTTCGGAATGAAAAACTGTTTTTT.

In its sample, this clonotype was seen a few times. The chain recombines TRBV6-5 with TRBJ2-5; 10 nucleotides agree with TRBD2. The V gene end was trimmed by 4 bases and the J gene end by 0 bases; junction bases not matched to a gene: 8. Germline values: CDR1 MNHEY, CDR2 SVGAGI. The CDR3 covers 17 residues. CDR3 region: CASSSPGSGGYQETQYF. CDR3 sequence (DNA): TGTGCCAGCAGTTCCCCTGGTAGCGGGGGGTACCAAGAGACCCAGTACTTC.

The DNA for the CDR3 is TGTGCCAGCAGCTTGATGGAGGGCCAGCCCCAGCATTTT. This sequence encodes CASSLMEGQPQHF. The chain links TRBV5-6 to TRBJ1-5; unclear D gene. The germline gives CDR1 SGHDT, CDR2 YYEEEE. Trimming shortened V by 1 base and J by 7 bases, and 9 bases separated the two germline ends. The CDR3 has 13 amino acids.

This clonotype was detected only a few times. The chain carries TRBV14 and TRBJ2-1, with D uncertain. Deletions cut 0 bases from V and 0 bases from J, with 9 bases between. The CDR3 loop spans 16 amino acids. From germline, CDR1 is SGHDN and CDR2 FVKESK. The CDR3 sequence: CASSQEERRSYNEQFF. CDR3 in DNA: TGTGCCAGCAGCCAAGAGGAACGACGCTCCTACAATGAGCAGTTCTTC.

The chain carries TRBV12-3 or TRBV12-4 and TRBJ1-1, with no clear D. The CDR3 totals 13 residues. Trimming pared 7 bases from V and 5 bases from J, leaving 14 bases between. CDR3 sequence (DNA): TGTGCCAGCACCCCTCAGTTGCGAACTGAAGCTTTCTTT. It specifies CASTPQLRTEAFF.

This clonotype occurred many times. The CDR3 reads CASSSQGADTEAFF. DNA of the CDR3: TGTGCCAGCAGCTCACAGGGGGCGGACACTGAAGCTTTCTTT. The chain carries TRBV7-8 and TRBJ1-1, with 9 bases fitting TRBD1. This CDR3 spans 14 amino acids. Per germline, CDR1 SGHVS and CDR2 FQNEAQ. Trimming removed 4 bases from V and 3 bases from J; junction bases left unmatched: 3.

The chain joins TRBV2 to TRBJ2-7, with TRBD1 matching over 8 bases. CDR1 and CDR2 from the germline V gene are SNHLY and FYNNEI. This CDR3 region has 13 residues. With V trimmed by 7 bases and J by 6 bases, 8 bases remained unmatched. Here the CDR3 reads CASKETGVPEQYV. In DNA form, the CDR3 reads TGTGCCAGCAAAGAGACAGGGGTCCCCGAGCAGTACGTC.

This clonotype was picked up one time. The rearrangement links TRBV2 to TRBJ2-1; 7 nucleotides line up with TRBD1. This CDR3 contains 17 residues. Germline V gene data show CDR1 as SNHLY and CDR2 as FYNNEI. The J segment lost 4 bases and the V segment lost 7 bases, leaving 16 bases of the junction unmatched. CDR3 nucleotides: TGTGCCAGCACTACGTTGGGGACAGCTCCAATTTACAATGAGCAGTTCTTC. Translation: CASTTLGTAPIYNEQFF.

Only a few counts were recorded for this clonotype. The chain is built from TRBV6-5 and TRBJ2-2; 9 bases match TRBD1. The V gene's germline CDR1 is MNHEY and CDR2 SVGAGI. Germline trimming cut 4 bases from V and 0 bases from J; bases unmatched to any gene: 3. The CDR3 is made up of 16 amino acids. CDR3 sequence: CASSSGTGPNTGELFF. The CDR3 DNA is TGTGCCAGCAGTTCCGGGACAGGGCCGAACACCGGGGAGCTGTTTTTT.

This clonotype occurred a few times. The chain joins TRBV11-2 to TRBJ2-1; a possible D gene is TRBD1 (7 bases). The CDR3 contains 16 residues. From germline, CDR1 is SGHAT and CDR2 FQNNGV. V was clipped by 0 bases and J by 4 bases, with 13 bases between them. CDR3 nucleotides: TGTGCCAGCAGCTTAGAGGAGGGGGCCTGGTACAATGAGCAGTTCTTC. This translates into CASSLEEGAWYNEQFF.

The gene calls are TRBV6-8 and TRBJ2-7, with no clear D. Trimming left V 0 bases short and J 2 bases short, with 11 bases between. Looked up from germline, CDR1 is MNHGY and CDR2 is SAAAGT. This CDR3 has 15 amino acids. The CDR3: CASSYSTSSAYEQYF. The CDR3 bases are TGTGCCAGCAGTTACTCGACCAGTTCAGCCTACGAGCAGTACTTC.

The chain uses TRBV4-2 and TRBJ2-2; 7 positions agree with TRBD1. CDR1 and CDR2 from the germline V gene are LGHNA and YNFKEQ. The V gene end was trimmed by 0 bases and the J gene end by 7 bases; junction bases not matched to a gene: 8. The CDR3 is made up of 16 amino acids. CDR3 protein: CASSQDRTGVSGELFF. The CDR3 nucleotides read TGTGCCAGCAGCCAAGATCGAACAGGGGTTAGCGGGGAGCTGTTTTTT.

Concerning this clonotype: A single base separates this from a much larger clone, so it may be a read error. The chain combines TRBV7-2 with TRBJ1-2; D is ambiguous. There are 16 residues in the CDR3. Germline CDR1 reads SGHTA; CDR2 reads FQGNSA. This chain's CDR3 is CVSSPIIPDKNYGYTF. Written as DNA, the CDR3 is TGTGTCAGCAGCCCCATCATTCCAGACAAGAACTATGGCTACACCTTC. The full variable domain, rest sourced from reference TRBV7-2 and TRBJ1-2, is GAGVSQSPSNKVTEKGKDVELRCDPISGHTALYWYRQSLGQGLEFLIYFQGNSAPDKSGLPSDRFSAERTGGSVSTLTIQRTQQEDSAVYLCVSSPIIPDKNYGYTFGSGTRLTVV.

A single count supports this clonotype. The V gene is TRBV5-4, the J gene TRBJ1-2, with D possibly TRBD1 on 6 matching bases. Germline assignment: CDR1 SGHNT and CDR2 YYREEE (reference sequence). Trimming pared 1 base from V and 5 bases from J, leaving 12 bases between. The CDR3 contains 14 residues. This chain's CDR3 is CASSLQEGVYGYTF. As DNA, the CDR3 is TGTGCCAGCAGCTTGCAGGAGGGGGTGTATGGCTACACCTTC.

The chain has TRBV20-1 and TRBJ2-1; no reliable D call. Germline CDR1 is DFQATT and CDR2 is SNEGSKA (reference sequence). The CDR3 length is 15 residues. V was shortened by 6 bases and J by 0 bases, with 15 bases between the two germline ends. Here the CDR3 reads CSAPSDRSSYNEQFF. The CDR3 bases are TGCAGTGCCCCCTCGGACCGGAGCTCCTACAATGAGCAGTTCTTC.

This clonotype came up a few times. The rearrangement links TRBV19 to TRBJ1-2; D call uncertain. The CDR3 totals 13 residues. Trimming took 3 bases from V and 3 from J, leaving 8 bases between them. Germline V gene sequence: CDR1 LNHDA, CDR2 SQIVND (reference sequence). The CDR3 coding sequence is TGTGCCAGTAGTATGAAGGGATACTATGGCTACACCTTC. It encodes CASSMKGYYGYTF.

In this sample, this clonotype turned up a few times. The chain carries TRBV2 and TRBJ2-1; TRBD2 agrees at 9 bases. The trim removed 7 bases at V and 1 base at J, leaving 2 bases unmatched. The length of the CDR3 is 14 residues. The germline CDR1 and CDR2 sequences are SNHLY and FYNNEI. CDR3 nucleotide sequence: TGTGCCAGCAACGGACTAGCGTCCTACAATGAGCAGTTCTTC. It encodes CASNGLASYNEQFF.

This clonotype came up a few times. The chain uses TRBV4-1 and TRBJ2-3; unclear D gene. The CDR3 loop spans 13 amino acids. V gave up 0 bases and J gave up 5 bases, with 6 bases separating them. CDR1 is MGHRA and CDR2 is YSYEKL in the germline V gene. CDR3 coding DNA: TGCGCCAGCAGCCAAGAGAGGAGAGATACGCAGTATTTT. Encoded protein: CASSQERRDTQYF.